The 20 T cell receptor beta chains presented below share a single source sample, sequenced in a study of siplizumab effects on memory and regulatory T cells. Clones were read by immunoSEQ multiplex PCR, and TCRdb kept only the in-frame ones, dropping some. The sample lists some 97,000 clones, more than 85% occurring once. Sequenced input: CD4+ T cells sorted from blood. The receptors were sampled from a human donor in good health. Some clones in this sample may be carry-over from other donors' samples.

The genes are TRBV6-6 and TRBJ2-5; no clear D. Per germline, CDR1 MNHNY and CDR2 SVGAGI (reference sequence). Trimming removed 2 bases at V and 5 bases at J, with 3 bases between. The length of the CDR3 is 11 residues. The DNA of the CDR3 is TGTGCCAGCAGTTACGGCGAGACCCAGTACTTC. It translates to CASSYGETQYF.

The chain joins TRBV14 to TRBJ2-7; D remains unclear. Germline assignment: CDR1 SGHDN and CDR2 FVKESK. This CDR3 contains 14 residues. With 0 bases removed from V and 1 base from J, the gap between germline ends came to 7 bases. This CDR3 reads CASSQDLQSYEQYF. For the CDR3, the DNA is TGTGCCAGCAGCCAAGATTTACAGTCCTACGAGCAGTACTTC.

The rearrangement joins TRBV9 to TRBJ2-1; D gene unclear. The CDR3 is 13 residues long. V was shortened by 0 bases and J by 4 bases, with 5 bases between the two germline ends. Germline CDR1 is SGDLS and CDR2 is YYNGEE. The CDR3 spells CASSVAGYNEQFF. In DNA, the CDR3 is TGTGCCAGCAGCGTAGCCGGGTACAATGAGCAGTTCTTC.

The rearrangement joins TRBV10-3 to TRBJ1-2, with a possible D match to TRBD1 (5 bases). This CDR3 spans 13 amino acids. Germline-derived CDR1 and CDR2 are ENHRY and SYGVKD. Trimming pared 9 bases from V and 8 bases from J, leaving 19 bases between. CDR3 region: CAMLDPGREGYTF. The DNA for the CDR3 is TGTGCCATGCTAGACCCAGGGAGGGAAGGCTACACCTTC.

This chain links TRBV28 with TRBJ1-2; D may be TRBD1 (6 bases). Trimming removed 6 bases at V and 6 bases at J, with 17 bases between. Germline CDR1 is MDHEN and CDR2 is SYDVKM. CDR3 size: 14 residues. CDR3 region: CASSAPGQYNGYTF. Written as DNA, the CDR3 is TGTGCCAGCAGCGCACCCGGACAGTATAATGGCTACACCTTC.

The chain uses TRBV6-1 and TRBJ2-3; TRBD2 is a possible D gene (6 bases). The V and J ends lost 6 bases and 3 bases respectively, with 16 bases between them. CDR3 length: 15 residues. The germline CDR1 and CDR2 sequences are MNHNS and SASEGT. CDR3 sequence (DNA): TGTGCCAGCAGCCAAGACGGGGGTGGGACAGATACGCAGTATTTT. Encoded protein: CASSQDGGGTDTQYF.

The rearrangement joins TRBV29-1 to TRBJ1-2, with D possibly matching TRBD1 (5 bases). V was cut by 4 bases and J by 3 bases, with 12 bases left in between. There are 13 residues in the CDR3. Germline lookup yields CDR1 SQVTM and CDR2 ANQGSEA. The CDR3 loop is CSVVGELYYGYTF. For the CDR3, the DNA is TGCAGCGTTGTAGGGGAATTATACTATGGCTACACCTTC.

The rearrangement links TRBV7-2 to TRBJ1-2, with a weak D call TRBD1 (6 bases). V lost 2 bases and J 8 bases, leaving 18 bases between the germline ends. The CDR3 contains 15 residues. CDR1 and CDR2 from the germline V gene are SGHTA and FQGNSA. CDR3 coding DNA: TGTGCCAGCAGCTTACTATCCCCGGGACAAGGGGGCTACACCTTC. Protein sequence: CASSLLSPGQGGYTF.

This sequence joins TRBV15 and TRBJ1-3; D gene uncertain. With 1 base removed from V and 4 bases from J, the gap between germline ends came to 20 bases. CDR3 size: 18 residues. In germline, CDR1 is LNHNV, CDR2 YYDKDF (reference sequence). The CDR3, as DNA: TGTGCCACCAGCAGAGCCCCCCTTCGAGCAGCCGCCGGAAACACCATATATTTT. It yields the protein CATSRAPLRAAAGNTIYF.

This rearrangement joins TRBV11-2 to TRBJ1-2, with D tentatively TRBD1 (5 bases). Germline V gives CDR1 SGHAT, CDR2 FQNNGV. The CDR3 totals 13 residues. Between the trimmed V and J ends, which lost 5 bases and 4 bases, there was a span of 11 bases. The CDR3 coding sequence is TGTGCCAGCAGCGCGACAGAGAGCTATGGCTACACCTTC. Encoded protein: CASSATESYGYTF. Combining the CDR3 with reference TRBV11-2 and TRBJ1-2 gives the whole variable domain EAGVAQSPRYKIIEKRQSVAFWCNPISGHATLYWYQQILGQGPKLLIQFQNNGVVDDSQLPKDRFSAERLKGVDSTLKIQPAKLEDSAVYLCASSATESYGYTFGSGTRLTVV.

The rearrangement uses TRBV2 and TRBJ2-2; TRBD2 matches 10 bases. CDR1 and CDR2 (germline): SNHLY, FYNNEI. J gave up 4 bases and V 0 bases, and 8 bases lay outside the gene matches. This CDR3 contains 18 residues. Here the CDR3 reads CASSEAGSGRSGTGELFF. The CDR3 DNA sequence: TGTGCCAGCAGTGAAGCTGGTAGCGGGAGGTCCGGCACCGGGGAGCTGTTTTTT.

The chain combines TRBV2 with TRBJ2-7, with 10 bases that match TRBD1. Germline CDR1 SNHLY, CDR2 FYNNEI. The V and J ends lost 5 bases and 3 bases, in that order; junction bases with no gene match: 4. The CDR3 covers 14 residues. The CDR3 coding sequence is TGTGCCAGCAGTAGACAGGGGGCTCACTACGAGCAGTACTTC. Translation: CASSRQGAHYEQYF.

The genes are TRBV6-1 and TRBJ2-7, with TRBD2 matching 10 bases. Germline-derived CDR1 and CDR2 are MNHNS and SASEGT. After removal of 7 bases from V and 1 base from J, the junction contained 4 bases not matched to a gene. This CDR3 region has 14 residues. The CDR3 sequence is CASTGTSVSYEQYF. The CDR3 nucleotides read TGTGCCAGCACAGGGACTAGCGTATCCTACGAGCAGTACTTC.

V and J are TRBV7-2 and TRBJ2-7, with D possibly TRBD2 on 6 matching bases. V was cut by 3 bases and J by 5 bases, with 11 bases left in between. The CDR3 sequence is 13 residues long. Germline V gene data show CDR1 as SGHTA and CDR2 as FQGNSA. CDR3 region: CASSFGRYDEQYF. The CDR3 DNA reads TGTGCCAGCAGCTTCGGGAGATACGACGAGCAGTACTTC.

The CDR3: CASSQDLAAGDSYNEQFF. The CDR3 region has the DNA TGCGCCAGCAGCCAAGACCTCGCGGCGGGCGACTCCTACAATGAGCAGTTCTTC. V usage is TRBV4-1 and J usage is TRBJ2-1, with a tentative D call TRBD2 (5 bases). CDR3 length: 18 residues. The V end lost 0 bases, the J end lost 0 bases, and 15 bases lay between the germline ends. Germline loops: CDR1 MGHRA, CDR2 YSYEKL.

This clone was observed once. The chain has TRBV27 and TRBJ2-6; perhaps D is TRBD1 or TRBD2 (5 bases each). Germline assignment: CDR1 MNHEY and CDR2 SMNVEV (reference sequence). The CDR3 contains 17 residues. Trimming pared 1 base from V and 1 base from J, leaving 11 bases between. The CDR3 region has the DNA TGTGCCAGCAGTTTATGGGGGAGCCTATCTGGGGCCAACGTCCTGACTTTC. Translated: CASSLWGSLSGANVLTF. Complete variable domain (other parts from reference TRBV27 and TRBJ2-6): EAQVTQNPRYLITVTGKKLTVTCSQNMNHEYMSWYRQDPGLGLRQIYYSMNVEVTDKGDVPEGYKVSRKEKRNFPLILESPSPNQTSLYFCASSLWGSLSGANVLTFGAGSRLTVL.

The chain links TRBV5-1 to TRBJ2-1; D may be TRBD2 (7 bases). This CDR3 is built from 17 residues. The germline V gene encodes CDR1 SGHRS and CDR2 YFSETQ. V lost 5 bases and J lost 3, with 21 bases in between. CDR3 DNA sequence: TGCGCCAGCAGACTTGGAGAAAGCGGGGACAACTACAATGAGCAGTTCTTC. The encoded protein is CASRLGESGDNYNEQFF.

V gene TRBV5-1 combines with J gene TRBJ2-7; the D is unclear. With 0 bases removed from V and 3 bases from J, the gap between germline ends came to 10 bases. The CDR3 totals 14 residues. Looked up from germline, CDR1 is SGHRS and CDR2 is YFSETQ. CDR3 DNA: TGCGCCAGCAGCTTGGTTCGAGGAGACTACGAGCAGTACTTC. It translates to CASSLVRGDYEQYF.

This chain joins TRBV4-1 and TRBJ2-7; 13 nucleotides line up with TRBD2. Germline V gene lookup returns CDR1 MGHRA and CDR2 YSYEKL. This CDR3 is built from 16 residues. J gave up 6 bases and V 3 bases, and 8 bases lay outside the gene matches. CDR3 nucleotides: TGCGCCAGCAGCCAGGGTCCGAGACTAGCGGGAGGCGAGCAGTACTTC. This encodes CASSQGPRLAGGEQYF.

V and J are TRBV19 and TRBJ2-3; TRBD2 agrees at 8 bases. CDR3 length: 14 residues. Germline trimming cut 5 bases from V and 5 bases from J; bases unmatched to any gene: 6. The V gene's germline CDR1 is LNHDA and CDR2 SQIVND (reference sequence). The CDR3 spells CASSGREAIDTQYF. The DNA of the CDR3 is TGTGCCAGTAGTGGGCGGGAGGCGATAGATACGCAGTATTTT.